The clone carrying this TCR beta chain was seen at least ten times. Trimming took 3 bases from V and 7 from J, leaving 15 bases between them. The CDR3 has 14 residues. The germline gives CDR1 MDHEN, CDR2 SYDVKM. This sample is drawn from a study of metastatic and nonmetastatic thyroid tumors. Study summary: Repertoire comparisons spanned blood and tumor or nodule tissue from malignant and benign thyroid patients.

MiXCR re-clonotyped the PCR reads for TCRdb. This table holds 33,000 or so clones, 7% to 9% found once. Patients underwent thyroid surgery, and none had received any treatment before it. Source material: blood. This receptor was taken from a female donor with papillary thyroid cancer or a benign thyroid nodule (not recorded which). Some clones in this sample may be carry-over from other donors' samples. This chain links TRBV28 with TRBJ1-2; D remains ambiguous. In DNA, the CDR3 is TGTGCCAGCAGTTTGACATTCGGAATGGGTGGCTACACCTTC. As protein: CASSLTFGMGGYTF.